This TCR beta chain was captured in a study of blood T cell repertoires in COVID-19. Turning to the study itself: The United States, Italy and Spain were the sources of the acute and convalescent COVID-19 samples. In each case, the material was cDNA or gDNA derived from T cells, B-cell-depleted T cells, or PBMCs.

This CDR3 is 16 amino acids long. V gave up 2 bases and J gave up 10 bases, with 21 bases separating them. Germline V gene sequence: CDR1 LGHDT, CDR2 YNNKEL (reference sequence). Participant age was about 18 to 89 years, and participants resided in 25 or so US areas. In the study's own analysis: Reference gene primer amplification in the assay estimated nucleated cell counts. Using immunoSEQ multiplex PCR, the repertoire was profiled, and TCRdb retains in-frame clones only, with some absent. Clone size and the V and J calls come from that table; the DNA yielded D and trimming. The sample carries some 130,000 clones, about 86% recorded once.

This chain joins TRBV3-1 (or the pseudogene TRBV3-2) and TRBJ1-5; D remains ambiguous. The sequencing input was PBMCs or T cells enriched from blood (not recorded which). This receptor was taken from a man aged 35-49 years with acute COVID-19. The CDR3 protein is CASSQFARETLPPQHF. The CDR3 DNA is TGTGCCAGCAGCCAATTCGCCCGGGAGACCCTACCTCCCCAGCATTTT.